This TCR beta chain was recorded in a study of blood T cells in healthy people across ages. V lost 6 bases and J lost 3, with 11 bases in between. Looked up from germline, CDR1 is SQVTM and CDR2 is ANQGSEA. The CDR3 has 12 residues. Together with a sample-barcoded 5' primer, a J-beta primer mix was included in a second PCR lasting about 7 to 11 cycles. With 12 random nucleotides, a template-switch adaptor tagged each individual cDNA molecule. TCRdb itself ran the 5' RACE reads through MiXCR, one entry per CDR3 protein. The sample holds 1.5 million to 2 million distinct CDR3 sequences, about 49% seen once.

This receptor was taken from a woman between 35 and 50 years old in good health. This chain links TRBV29-1 with TRBJ1-1; no firm D call. Sequenced: blood. DNA of the CDR3: TGCAGCGTCGCGGGGATCGACACTGAAGCTTTCTTT. It yields the protein CSVAGIDTEAFF.